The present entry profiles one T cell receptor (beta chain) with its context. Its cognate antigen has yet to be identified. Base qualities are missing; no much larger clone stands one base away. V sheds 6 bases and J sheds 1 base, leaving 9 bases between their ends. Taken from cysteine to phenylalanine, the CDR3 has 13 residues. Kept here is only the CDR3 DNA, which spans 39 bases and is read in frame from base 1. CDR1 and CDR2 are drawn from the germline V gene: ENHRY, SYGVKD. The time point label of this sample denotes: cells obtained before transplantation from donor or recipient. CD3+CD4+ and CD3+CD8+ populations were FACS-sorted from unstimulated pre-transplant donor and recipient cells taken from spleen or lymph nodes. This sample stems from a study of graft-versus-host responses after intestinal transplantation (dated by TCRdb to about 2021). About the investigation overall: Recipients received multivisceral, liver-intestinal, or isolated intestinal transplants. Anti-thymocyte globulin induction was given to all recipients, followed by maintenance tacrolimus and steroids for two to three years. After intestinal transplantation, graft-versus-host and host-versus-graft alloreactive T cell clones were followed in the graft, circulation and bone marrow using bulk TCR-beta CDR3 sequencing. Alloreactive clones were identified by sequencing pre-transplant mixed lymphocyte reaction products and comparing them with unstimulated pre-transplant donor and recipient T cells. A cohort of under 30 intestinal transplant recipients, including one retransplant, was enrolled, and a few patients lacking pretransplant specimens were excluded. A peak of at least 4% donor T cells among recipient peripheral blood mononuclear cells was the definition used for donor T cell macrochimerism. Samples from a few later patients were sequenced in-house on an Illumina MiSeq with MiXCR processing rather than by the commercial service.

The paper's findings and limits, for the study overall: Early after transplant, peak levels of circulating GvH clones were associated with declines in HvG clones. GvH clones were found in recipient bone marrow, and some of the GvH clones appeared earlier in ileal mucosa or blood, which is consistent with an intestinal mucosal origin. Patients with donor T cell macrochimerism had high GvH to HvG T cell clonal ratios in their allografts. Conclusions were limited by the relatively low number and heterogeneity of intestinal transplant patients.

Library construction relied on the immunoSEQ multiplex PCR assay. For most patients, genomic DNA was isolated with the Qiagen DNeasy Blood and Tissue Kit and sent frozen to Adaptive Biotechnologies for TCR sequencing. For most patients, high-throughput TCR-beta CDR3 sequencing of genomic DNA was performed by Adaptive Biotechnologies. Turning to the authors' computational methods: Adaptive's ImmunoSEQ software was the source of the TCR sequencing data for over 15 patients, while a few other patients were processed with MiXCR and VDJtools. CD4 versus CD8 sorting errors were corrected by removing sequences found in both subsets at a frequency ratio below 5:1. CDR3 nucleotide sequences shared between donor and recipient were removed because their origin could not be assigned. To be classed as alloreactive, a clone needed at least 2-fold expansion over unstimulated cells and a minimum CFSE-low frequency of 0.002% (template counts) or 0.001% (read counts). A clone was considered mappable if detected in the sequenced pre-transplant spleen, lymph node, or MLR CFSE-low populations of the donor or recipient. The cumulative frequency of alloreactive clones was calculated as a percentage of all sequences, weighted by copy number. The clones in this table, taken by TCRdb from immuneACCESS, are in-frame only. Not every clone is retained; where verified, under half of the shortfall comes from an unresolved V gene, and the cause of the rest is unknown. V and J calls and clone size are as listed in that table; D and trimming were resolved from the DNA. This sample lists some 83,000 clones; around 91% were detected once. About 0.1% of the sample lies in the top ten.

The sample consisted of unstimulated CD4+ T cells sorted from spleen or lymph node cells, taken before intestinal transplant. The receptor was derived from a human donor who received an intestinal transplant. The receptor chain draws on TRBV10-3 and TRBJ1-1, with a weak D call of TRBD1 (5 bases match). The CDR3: CAISRDSNTEAFF. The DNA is TGTGCCATCAGCAGGGACTCGAACACTGAAGCTTTCTTT.